A single T cell receptor (beta chain) is shown here with its context. Antigen unknown. This CDR3 spans 13 amino acids. Trimming removed 0 bases from V and 10 bases from J, with 9 bases in between. CDR1 is KGHDR and CDR2 is SFDVKD in the germline V gene. Second doses at about 4 or about 12 weeks were pooled. This entry belongs to a study of T cell responses to AZD1222 COVID-19 vaccine. General study points: Following two doses of AZD1222, Spike-specific TCR breadth and depth rose. Just a handful of AZD1222 recipients tested seropositive at baseline.

Method: immunoSEQ multiplex PCR; TCRdb's copy keeps in-frame clones and lacks some. The data contain under 150,000 clones, roughly 92% of them seen just once; the ten biggest clones take up 9% to 9.5%. The sequence came from an adult who received the AZD1222 COVID-19 vaccine. The V call is TRBV24-1, the J call TRBJ2-1; D unresolved. The material was peripheral blood, obtained 28 days after the second AZD1222 dose. The CDR3 DNA reads as TGTGCCACCAGTGATTTGTCGGGTCGAGAGCAGTTCTTC. It translates to CATSDLSGREQFF.